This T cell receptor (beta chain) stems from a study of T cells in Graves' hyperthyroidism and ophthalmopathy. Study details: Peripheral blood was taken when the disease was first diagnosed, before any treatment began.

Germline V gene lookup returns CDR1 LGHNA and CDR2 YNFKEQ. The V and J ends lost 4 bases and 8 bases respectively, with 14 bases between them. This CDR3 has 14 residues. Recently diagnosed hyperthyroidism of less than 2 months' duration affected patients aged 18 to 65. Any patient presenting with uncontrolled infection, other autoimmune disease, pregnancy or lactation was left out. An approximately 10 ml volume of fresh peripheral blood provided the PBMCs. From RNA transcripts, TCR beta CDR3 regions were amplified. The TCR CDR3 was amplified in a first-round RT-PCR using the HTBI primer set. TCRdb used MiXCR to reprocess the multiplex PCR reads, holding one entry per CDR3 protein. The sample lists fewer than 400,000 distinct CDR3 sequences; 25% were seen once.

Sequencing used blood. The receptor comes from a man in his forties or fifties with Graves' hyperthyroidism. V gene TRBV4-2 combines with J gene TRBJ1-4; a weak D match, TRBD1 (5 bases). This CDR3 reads CASSRGGSDEKLFF. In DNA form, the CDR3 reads TGTGCCAGCAGCCGTGGGGGGAGTGACGAAAAACTGTTTTTT.